This TCR beta chain derives from a study of cytomegalovirus exposure and HLA in healthy donors. This clone was detected only once. Its specificity is not known. Notes on the study in general: Researchers reported in a later analysis that a missense DCLRE1C variant was tied to TCR beta V- and J-gene trimming.

PCR employed 60 Vbeta and 13 Jbeta primers. Clones were read by immunoSEQ multiplex PCR, and TCRdb kept only the in-frame ones, dropping some. The sample includes under 300,000 clones, around 80% of them seen just once. The TCR was taken from a woman aged 60-75 years in good health and CMV-seropositive. Specimen: PBMCs.

CDR3 nucleotide sequence: TGTGCCAGCAGGCCCGGGACAGGGAGTCAAGAGACCCAGTACTTC. Protein product: CASRPGTGSQETQYF. The chain employs TRBV5-4 and TRBJ2-5; 9 bases match TRBD1. V shed 5 bases, J shed 2 bases, and the junction held 7 bases outside the gene matches. In germline, CDR1 is SGHNT, CDR2 YYREEE (reference sequence). CDR3 length: 15 residues.